The clone carrying this T cell receptor beta chain has only a few counts. Its antigen is currently unknown. This entry is derived from a study of blood T cells in healthy people across ages. Whole-study findings and limits: TCR beta diversity was tightly associated with the proportion of naive T cells.

A J-beta primer mix and a sample-barcoded 5' primer were used in a second PCR of about 7 to 12 cycles. MiXCR was run by TCRdb on the 5' RACE reads, yielding one entry per CDR3 protein. The sample lists 600,000 to 850,000 distinct CDR3 sequences; around 25% were seen once. The data also belong to a second study, concerning T cells of mothers and their children.

Sample: blood. This sequence was found in a boy under 18 in good health.

CDR3 DNA: TGTGCCAGCAGTTCCCTGGGGTCAGGTGGGAACACTGAAGCTTTCTTT. Amino acid sequence: CASSSLGSGGNTEAFF. The chain links TRBV12-3 or TRBV12-4 to TRBJ1-1; no reliable D call. The germline V and J ends were trimmed by 4 bases and 1 base, with 16 bases remaining between them. CDR3 length: 16 residues.